This T cell receptor beta chain stems from a study of T cells after yellow fever vaccination. Regarding the study as a whole: Faster peaking, at day 5 versus 15, marked a secondary response that was weaker.

TCRdb re-derived calls from the 5' RACE reads in MiXCR, one entry per CDR3 protein. Here the sample spans 360,000 or so distinct CDR3 sequences, roughly 11% being singletons. Turning to this clonotype: Antigen unknown.

The CDR3 length is 15 residues. CDR1 and CDR2 from the germline V gene are GTSNPN and SVGIG (reference sequence). J was trimmed by 11 bases and V by 3 bases; bases with no gene match: 9. The V and J genes are TRBV30 and TRBJ2-1; 14 bases map to TRBD2. The TCR sequence derives from a young man who received the YFV17D yellow fever vaccine. Sequencing used PBMCs, obtained on the day of the first yellow fever vaccination. The CDR3 region is CAWSAGTSGGKKQFF. The CDR3 region has the DNA TGTGCCTGGAGCGCAGGGACTAGCGGGGGAAAAAAGCAGTTCTTC.